This entry is about one T cell receptor (beta chain). Its binding antigen is unknown. Per-base quality was not reported, and no clone a single base away is much larger than it. Preparation of the library involved PCR. The sample was run on an Illumina HiSeq 2500. TCR libraries were prepared with molecular barcoding, using unique molecular identifiers to normalize TCRbeta repertoire quantification. The raw public data were reprocessed by TCRdb itself: fastp quality trimming at Q25, MiXCR clonotype calling, in-frame beta chains only. Identical CDR3 protein sequences are pooled into one entry, listed with their most common genes and DNA. This sample lists 700,000 to 950,000 distinct CDR3 sequences; 16% were detected once. The ten largest clones represent roughly 4.8% of the sample. These data are taken from a study of T-cell reconstitution after alpha-beta-depleted transplantation in children (dated by TCRdb to the mid-2010s). Study-wide context: T-cell immune reconstitution after TCRalphabeta/CD19-depleted allogeneic hematopoietic cell transplantation in children was quantitatively tracked in the study by means of TCR repertoire profiling. Summary of the overall study and its limitations: The apparently early recovery of alphabetaT-cell counts about two months after transplant reportedly depended on only several hundred rapidly expanded clones that came from non-depleted graft cells. Hyperexpanded clone frequencies declined over subsequent months; after one year, T-cell counts and TCRbeta diversity were mostly attributed to newly produced T cells. In some patients, the high TCRbeta diversity seen at day 60 was put down to recipient T cells and intrathymic progenitors that had survived conditioning.

This specimen's treatment or condition label, interpreted: allogeneic hematopoietic cell transplantation with graft depleted of TCRalphabeta T cells and CD19 B cells. The children who served as transplant recipients had been given grafts of TCRalphabeta/CD19-depleted allogeneic hematopoietic cells. Germline trimming: 2 bases from V, 7 bases from J; junction bases outside gene matches: 11. Per the germline V gene, SGHAT is the CDR1 and FQNNGV is the CDR2. Including the terminal cysteine and phenylalanine, the CDR3 comprises 18 residues. Only CDR3 DNA remains: 54 bases, in frame from the first base. The receptor's source is a male patient between 10 and 17 years old who had a stem cell transplant for acute lymphoblastic leukemia, so the T cells may come from the graft donor. The chain joins TRBV11-2 to TRBJ2-1, and 13 junctional nucleotides match TRBD2. The sequences come from PBMCs, mostly from graft donor cells, collected 360 days after TCRalphabeta/CD19-depleted stem cell transplant. The sequence in DNA is TGTGCCAGCAGCTTAAGACCTGGACTAGCGGGAGTAGGGAATGAGCAGTTCTTC. Its protein reads: CASSLRPGLAGVGNEQFF. With the portions outside the CDR3 filled from the reference TRBV11-2 and TRBJ2-1 genes, the complete variable region becomes EAGVAQSPRYKIIEKRQSVAFWCNPISGHATLYWYQQILGQGPKLLIQFQNNGVVDDSQLPKDRFSAERLKGVDSTLKIQPAKLEDSAVYLCASSLRPGLAGVGNEQFFGPGTRLTVL.